This entry is about one T cell receptor beta chain. This entry belongs to a study of control samples from healthy donors and cancer patients. Clones were sequenced by immunoSEQ multiplex PCR, and TCRdb holds only the in-frame ones, with some missing. The table lists some 25,000 clones, 75% to 90% of them singletons. V was trimmed by 1 base and J by 0 bases, leaving 7 bases between them. Germline V lookup: CDR1 LGHDT, CDR2 YNNKEL (reference sequence). This CDR3 has 16 amino acids. The sample consisted of PBMCs. The V and J genes are TRBV3-1 (or the pseudogene TRBV3-2) and TRBJ1-6; tentatively, D is TRBD1 (5 bases). The source is a man aged 55 to 70 with colorectal cancer. The CDR3 region has the DNA TGTGCCAGCAGCCAAGGGCAGGGCTCCTATAATTCACCCCTCCACTTT. As protein: CASSQGQGSYNSPLHF.